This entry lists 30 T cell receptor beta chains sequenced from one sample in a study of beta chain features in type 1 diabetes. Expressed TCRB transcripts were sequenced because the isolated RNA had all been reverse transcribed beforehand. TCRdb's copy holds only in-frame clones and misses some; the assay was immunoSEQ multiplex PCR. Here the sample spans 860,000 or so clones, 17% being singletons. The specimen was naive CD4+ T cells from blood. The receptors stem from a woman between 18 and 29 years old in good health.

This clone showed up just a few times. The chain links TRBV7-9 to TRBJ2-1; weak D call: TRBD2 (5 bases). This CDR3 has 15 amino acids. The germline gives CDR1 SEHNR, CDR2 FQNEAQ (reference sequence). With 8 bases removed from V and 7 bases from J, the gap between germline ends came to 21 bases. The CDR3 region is CASFEWLSGTNEQFF. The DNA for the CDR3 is TGTGCCAGCTTCGAGTGGCTCAGCGGAACTAATGAGCAGTTCTTC.

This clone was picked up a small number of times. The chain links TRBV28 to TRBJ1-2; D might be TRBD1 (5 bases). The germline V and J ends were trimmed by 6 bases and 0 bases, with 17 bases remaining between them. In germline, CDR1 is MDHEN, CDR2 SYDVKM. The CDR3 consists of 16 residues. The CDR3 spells CASSHPGRKANYGYTF. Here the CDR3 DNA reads TGTGCCAGCAGCCATCCGGGACGGAAAGCTAACTATGGCTACACCTTC.

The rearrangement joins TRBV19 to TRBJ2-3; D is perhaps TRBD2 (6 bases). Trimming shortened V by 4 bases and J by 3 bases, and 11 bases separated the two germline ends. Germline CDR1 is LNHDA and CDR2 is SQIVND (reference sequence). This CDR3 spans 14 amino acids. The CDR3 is CASSRPGSTDTQYF. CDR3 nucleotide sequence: TGTGCCAGTAGTAGGCCCGGGAGTACAGATACGCAGTATTTT. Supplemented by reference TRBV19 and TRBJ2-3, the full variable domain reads DGGITQSPKYLFRKEGQNVTLSCEQNLNHDAMYWYRQDPGQGLRLIYYSQIVNDFQKGDIAEGYSVSREKKESFPLTVTSAQKNPTAFYLCASSRPGSTDTQYFGPGTRLTVL.

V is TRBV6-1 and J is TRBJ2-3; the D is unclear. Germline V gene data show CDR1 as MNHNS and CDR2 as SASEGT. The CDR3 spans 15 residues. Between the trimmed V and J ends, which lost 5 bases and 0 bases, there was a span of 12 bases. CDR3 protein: CASSFGQTSTDTQYF. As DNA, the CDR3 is TGTGCCAGCAGTTTCGGGCAGACCAGCACAGATACGCAGTATTTT.

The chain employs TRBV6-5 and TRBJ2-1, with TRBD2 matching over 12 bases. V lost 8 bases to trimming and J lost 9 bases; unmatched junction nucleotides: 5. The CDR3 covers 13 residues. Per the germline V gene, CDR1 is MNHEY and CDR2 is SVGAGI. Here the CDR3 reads CASASGRAREQFF. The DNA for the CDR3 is TGTGCCAGCGCTAGCGGGAGGGCCCGTGAGCAGTTCTTC.

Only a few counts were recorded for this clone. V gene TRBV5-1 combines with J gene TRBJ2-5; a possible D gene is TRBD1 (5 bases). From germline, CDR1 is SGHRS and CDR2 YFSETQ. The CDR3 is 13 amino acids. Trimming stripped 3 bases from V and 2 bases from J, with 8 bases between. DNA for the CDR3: TGCGCCAGCAGCTCGCGACAGCAAGAGACCCAGTACTTC. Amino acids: CASSSRQQETQYF. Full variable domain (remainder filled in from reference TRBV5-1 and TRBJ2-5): KAGVTQTPRYLIKTRGQQVTLSCSPISGHRSVSWYQQTPGQGLQFLFEYFSETQRNKGNFPGRFSGRQFSNSRSEMNVSTLELGDSALYLCASSSRQQETQYFGPGTRLLVL.

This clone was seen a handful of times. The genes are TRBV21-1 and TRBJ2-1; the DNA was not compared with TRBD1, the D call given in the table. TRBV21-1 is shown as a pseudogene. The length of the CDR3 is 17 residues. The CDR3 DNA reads TGTGCCAGCAGCAACCCCCCGAGGCAGGGGATATACAATGAGCAGTTCTTC. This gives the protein CASSNPPRQGIYNEQFF.

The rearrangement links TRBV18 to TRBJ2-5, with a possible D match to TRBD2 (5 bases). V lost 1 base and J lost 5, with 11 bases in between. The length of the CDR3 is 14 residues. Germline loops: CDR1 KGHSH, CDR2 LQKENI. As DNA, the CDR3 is TGTGCCAGCTCACCACTCGAGGGATGGGAGACCCAGTACTTC. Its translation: CASSPLEGWETQYF.

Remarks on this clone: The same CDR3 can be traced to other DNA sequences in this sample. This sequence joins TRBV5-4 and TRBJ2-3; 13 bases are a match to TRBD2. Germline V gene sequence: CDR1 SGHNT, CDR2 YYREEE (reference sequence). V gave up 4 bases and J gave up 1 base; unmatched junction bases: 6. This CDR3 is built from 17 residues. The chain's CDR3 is CASSRRLAGGGTDTQYF. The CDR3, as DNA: TGTGCCAGCAGCCGACGACTAGCGGGAGGAGGCACAGATACGCAGTATTTT.

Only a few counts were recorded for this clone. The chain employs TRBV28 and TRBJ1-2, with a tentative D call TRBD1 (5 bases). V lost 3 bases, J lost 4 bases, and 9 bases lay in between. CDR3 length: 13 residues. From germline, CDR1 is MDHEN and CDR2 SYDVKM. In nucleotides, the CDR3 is TGTGCCAGCAGTTTGTCCCAGGGCTATGGCTACACCTTC. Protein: CASSLSQGYGYTF.

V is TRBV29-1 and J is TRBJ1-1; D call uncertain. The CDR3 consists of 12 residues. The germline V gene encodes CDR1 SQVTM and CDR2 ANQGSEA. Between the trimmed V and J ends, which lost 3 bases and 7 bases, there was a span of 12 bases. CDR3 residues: CSVDPRHGEAFF. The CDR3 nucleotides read TGCAGCGTTGATCCCAGACACGGTGAAGCTTTCTTT. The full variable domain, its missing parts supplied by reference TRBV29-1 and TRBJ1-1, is SAVISQKPSRDICQRGTSLTIQCQVDSQVTMMFWYRQQPGQSLTLIATANQGSEATYESGFVIDKFPISRPNLTFSTLTVSNMSPEDSSIYLCSVDPRHGEAFFGQGTRLTVV.

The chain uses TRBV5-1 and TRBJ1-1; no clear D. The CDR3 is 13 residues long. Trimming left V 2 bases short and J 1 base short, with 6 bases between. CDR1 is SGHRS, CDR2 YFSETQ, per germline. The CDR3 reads CASSFNENTEAFF. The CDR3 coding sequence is TGCGCCAGCAGCTTTAATGAGAACACTGAAGCTTTCTTT.

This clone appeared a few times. The CDR3 coding sequence is TGCGCCAGCAGCCTGAGGCTAGCGGGCTACGAGCAGTACTTC. Protein sequence: CASSLRLAGYEQYF. This chain joins TRBV5-1 and TRBJ2-7, with TRBD2 identical over 8 bases. Germline CDR1 SGHRS, CDR2 YFSETQ. This CDR3 is 14 amino acids long. The V gene end was trimmed by 4 bases and the J gene end by 3 bases; junction bases not matched to a gene: 6. Combining the CDR3 with reference TRBV5-1 and TRBJ2-7 gives the whole variable domain KAGVTQTPRYLIKTRGQQVTLSCSPISGHRSVSWYQQTPGQGLQFLFEYFSETQRNKGNFPGRFSGRQFSNSRSEMNVSTLELGDSALYLCASSLRLAGYEQYFGPGTRLTVT.

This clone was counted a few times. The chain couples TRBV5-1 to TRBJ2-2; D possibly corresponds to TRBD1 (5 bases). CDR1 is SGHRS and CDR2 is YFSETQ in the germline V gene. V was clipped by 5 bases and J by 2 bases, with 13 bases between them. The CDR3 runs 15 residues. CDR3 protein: CASSPAWGNTGELFF. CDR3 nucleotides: TGCGCCAGCAGTCCGGCCTGGGGCAACACCGGGGAGCTGTTTTTT.

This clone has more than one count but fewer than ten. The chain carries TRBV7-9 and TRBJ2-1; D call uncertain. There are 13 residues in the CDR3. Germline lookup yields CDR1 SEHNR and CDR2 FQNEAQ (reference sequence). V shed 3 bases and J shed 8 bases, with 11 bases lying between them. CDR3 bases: TGTGCCAGCAGCTTTACCGGTGTCGATGAGCAGTTCTTC. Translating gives CASSFTGVDEQFF. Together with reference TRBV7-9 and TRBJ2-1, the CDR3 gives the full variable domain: DTGVSQNPRHKITKRGQNVTFRCDPISEHNRLYWYRQTLGQGPEFLTYFQNEAQLEKSRLLSDRFSAERPKGSFSTLEIQRTEQGDSAMYLCASSFTGVDEQFFGPGTRLTVL.

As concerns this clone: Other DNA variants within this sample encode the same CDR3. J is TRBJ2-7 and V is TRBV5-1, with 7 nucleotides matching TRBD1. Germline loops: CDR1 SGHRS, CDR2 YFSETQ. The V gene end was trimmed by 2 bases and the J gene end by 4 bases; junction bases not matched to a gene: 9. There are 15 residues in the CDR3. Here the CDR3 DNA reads TGCGCCAGCAGCTTTTTGGCAGGGGGAAGTTACGAGCAGTACTTC. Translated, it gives CASSFLAGGSYEQYF.

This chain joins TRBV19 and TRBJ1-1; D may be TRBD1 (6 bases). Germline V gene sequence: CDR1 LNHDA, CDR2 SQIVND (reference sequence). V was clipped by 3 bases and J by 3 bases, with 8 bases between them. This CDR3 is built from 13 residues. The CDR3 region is CASSMQGYTEAFF. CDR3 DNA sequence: TGTGCCAGTAGTATGCAGGGGTACACTGAAGCTTTCTTT.

CDR3 region: CAISEIGTVAIYF. The CDR3 DNA follows: TGTGCCATCAGTGAGATCGGGACCGTCGCCATATATTTT. The V call is TRBV10-3, the J call TRBJ1-3, with a possible D match to TRBD1 (5 bases). Per the germline V gene, CDR1 is ENHRY and CDR2 is SYGVKD. Trimming took off 2 bases at V and 11 bases at J, with 13 bases between the two ends. The CDR3 has 13 amino acids.

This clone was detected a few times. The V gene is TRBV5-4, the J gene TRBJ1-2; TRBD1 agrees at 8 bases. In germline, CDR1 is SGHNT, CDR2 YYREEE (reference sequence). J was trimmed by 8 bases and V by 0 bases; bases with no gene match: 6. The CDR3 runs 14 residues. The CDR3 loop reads CASSLVSGGLGYTF. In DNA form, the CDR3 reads TGTGCCAGCAGCTTGGTATCAGGGGGCCTGGGCTACACCTTC.

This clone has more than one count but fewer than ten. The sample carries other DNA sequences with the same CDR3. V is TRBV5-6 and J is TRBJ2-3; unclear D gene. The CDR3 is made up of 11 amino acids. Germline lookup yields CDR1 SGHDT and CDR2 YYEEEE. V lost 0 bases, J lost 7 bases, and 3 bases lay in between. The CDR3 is CASSLAYTQYF. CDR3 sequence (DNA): TGTGCCAGCAGCTTGGCCTATACGCAGTATTTT.

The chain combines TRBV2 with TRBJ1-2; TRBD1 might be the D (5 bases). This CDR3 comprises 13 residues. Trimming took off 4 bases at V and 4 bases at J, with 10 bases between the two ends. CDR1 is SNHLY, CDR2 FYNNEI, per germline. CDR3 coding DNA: TGTGCCAGCAGTGGGGACGGCCTCTATGGCTACACCTTC. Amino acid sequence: CASSGDGLYGYTF.

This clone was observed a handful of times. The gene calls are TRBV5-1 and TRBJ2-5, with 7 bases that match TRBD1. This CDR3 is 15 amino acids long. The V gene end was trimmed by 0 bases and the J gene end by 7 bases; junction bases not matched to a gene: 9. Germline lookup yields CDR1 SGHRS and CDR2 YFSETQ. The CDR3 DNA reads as TGCGCCAGCAGCTTGGAGGGGGCTGACTCTAGGACCCAGTACTTC. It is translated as CASSLEGADSRTQYF.

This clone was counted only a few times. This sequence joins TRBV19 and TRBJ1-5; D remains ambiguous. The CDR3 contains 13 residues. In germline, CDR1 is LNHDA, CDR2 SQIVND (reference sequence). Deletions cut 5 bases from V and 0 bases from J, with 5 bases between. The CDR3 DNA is TGTGCCAGTAGTCTCGATAGCAATCAGCCCCAGCATTTT. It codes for CASSLDSNQPQHF.

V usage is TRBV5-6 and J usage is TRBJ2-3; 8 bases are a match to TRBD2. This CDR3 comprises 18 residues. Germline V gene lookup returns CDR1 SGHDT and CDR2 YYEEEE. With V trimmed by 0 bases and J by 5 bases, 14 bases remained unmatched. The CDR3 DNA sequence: TGTGCCAGCAGCTTGGTTATTAGCGGGACAAGTTCTCGAGATACGCAGTATTTT. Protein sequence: CASSLVISGTSSRDTQYF.

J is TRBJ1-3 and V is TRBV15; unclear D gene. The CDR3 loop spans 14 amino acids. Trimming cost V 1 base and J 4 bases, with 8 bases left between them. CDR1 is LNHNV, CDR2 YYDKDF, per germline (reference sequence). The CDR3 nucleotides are TGTGCCACCAGCAGAGTTCAGATGGGAAACACCATATATTTT. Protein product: CATSRVQMGNTIYF. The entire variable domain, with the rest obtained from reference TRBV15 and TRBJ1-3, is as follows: DAMVIQNPRYQVTQFGKPVTLSCSQTLNHNVMYWYQQKSSQAPKLLFHYYDKDFNNEADTPDNFQSRRPNTSFCFLDIRSPGLGDTAMYLCATSRVQMGNTIYFGEGSWLTVV.

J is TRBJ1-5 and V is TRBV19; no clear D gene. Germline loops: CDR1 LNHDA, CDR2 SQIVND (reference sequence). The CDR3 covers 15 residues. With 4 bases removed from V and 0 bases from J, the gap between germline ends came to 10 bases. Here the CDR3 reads CASSRYTTSNQPQHF. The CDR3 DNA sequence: TGTGCCAGTAGTAGGTATACTACTAGCAATCAGCCCCAGCATTTT.

The CDR3 bases are TGTGCCAGCAGCGCGCTAGGACTAGCGAACACCGGGGAGCTGTTTTTT. Translating gives CASSALGLANTGELFF. This rearrangement joins TRBV9 to TRBJ2-2; 7 positions match TRBD2. The CDR3 length is 16 residues. Germline assignment: CDR1 SGDLS and CDR2 YYNGEE. After removal of 3 bases from V and 0 bases from J, the junction contained 5 bases not matched to a gene.

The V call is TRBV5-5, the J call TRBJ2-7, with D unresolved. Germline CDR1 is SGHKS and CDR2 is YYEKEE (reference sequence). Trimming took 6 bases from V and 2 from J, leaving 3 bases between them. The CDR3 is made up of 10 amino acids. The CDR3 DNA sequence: TGTGCCAGCATACCCTACGAGCAGTACTTC. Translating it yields CASIPYEQYF. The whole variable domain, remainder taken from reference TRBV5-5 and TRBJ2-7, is DAGVTQSPTHLIKTRGQQVTLRCSPISGHKSVSWYQQVLGQGPQFIFQYYEKEERGRGNFPDRFSARQFPNYSSELNVNALLLGDSALYLCASIPYEQYFGPGTRLTVT.

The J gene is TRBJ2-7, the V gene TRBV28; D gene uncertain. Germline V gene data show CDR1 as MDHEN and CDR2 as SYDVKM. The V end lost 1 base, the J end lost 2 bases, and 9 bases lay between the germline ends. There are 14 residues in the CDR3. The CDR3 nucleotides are TGTGCCAGCAGTTTATCGGTCGAGGCCTACGAGCAGTACTTC. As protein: CASSLSVEAYEQYF.

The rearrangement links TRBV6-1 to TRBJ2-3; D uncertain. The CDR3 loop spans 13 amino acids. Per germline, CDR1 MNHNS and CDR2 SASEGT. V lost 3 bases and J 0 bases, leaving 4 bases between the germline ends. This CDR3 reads CASSERSTDTQYF. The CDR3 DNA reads TGTGCCAGCAGTGAGCGTAGCACAGATACGCAGTATTTT.